The rows below give T cell receptor beta chains drawn from one sample of a study of CD8 T cells in ankylosing spondylitis. MiXCR, run by TCRdb on the 5' RACE reads, gives a single entry per CDR3 protein. In the table there are over 600,000 distinct CDR3 sequences, around 20% of which are singletons. The sequenced sample was blood, either unsorted or a sorted T cell fraction (not recorded which). The receptors were gathered from a male donor with ankylosing spondylitis. CDR3s include the opening cysteine and the closing phenylalanine or tryptophan. Each record gives: D gene, V gene, J gene, clone size, CDR3 protein, CDR3 DNA. A D gene is named only where the DNA matches it firmly. The size field is filled for only some rows; it gives once, few, many or a size class.

NA	TRBV5-1	TRBJ2-6	few	CASSLPQVSGANVLTF	TGCGCCAGCAGCTTACCACAAGTCTCTGGGGCCAACGTCCTGACTTTC
NA	TRBV5-1	TRBJ2-1	NA	CASSLRVALNEQFF	TGCGCCAGCAGCTTGCGGGTGGCCTTAAATGAGCAGTTCTTC
NA	TRBV24-1	TRBJ1-6	once	CATSSGPHNSPLHF	TGTGCCACCAGTTCCGGACCTCATAATTCACCCCTCCACTTT
NA	TRBV12-5	TRBJ1-5	many	CASGLSSGFQPQHF	TGTGCTAGTGGTTTGTCCTCAGGGTTTCAGCCCCAGCATTTT
NA	TRBV5-5	TRBJ1-2	few	CASSVDQGDYGYTF	TGTGCCAGCAGCGTTGATCAGGGAGACTATGGCTACACCTTC
NA	TRBV29-1	TRBJ2-1	few	CSVEERAGGQFF	TGCAGCGTTGAAGAAAGGGCCGGAGGGCAGTTCTTC
NA	TRBV6-5	TRBJ2-5	NA	CASSFRTAKETQYF	TGTGCCAGCAGTTTCCGTACCGCGAAAGAGACCCAGTACTTC
NA	TRBV12-3/TRBV12-4	TRBJ1-5	NA	CASSLYGENGQPQHF	TGTGCCAGCAGTTTATATGGAGAAAACGGTCAGCCCCAGCATTTT
TRBD2	TRBV5-1	TRBJ2-1	NA	CASSLGNGGRAGNEQFF	TGCGCCAGCAGCTTGGGAAATGGCGGGAGGGCCGGTAATGAGCAGTTCTTC
NA	TRBV5-1	TRBJ2-1	few	CASSLAPRAYNEQFF	TGCGCCAGCAGCTTGGCCCCCCGCGCATACAATGAGCAGTTCTTC
NA	TRBV12-3/TRBV12-4	TRBJ1-2	NA	CASSPTGGVSLGYTF	TGTGCCAGCAGTCCCACCGGTGGGGTTTCGTTGGGCTACACCTTC
NA	TRBV7-9	TRBJ2-1	NA	CASSLGRVPLDEQFF	TGTGCCAGCAGCCTGGGCCGGGTCCCTTTGGATGAGCAGTTCTTC
NA	TRBV20-1	TRBJ1-6	few	CSASDRKNSPLHF	TGCAGTGCTTCCGACAGGAAAAATTCACCCCTCCACTTT
NA	TRBV6-6	TRBJ2-1	medium-sized	CASSPGTSHNEQFF	TGTGCCAGCAGCCCGGGCACCTCGCACAATGAGCAGTTCTTC
NA	TRBV5-1	TRBJ2-4	few	CASSLGVKNIQYF	TGCGCCAGCAGCTTGGGGGTCAAAAACATTCAGTACTTC
NA	TRBV28	TRBJ2-3	few	CASSLSLPRVGQDTQYF	TGTGCCAGCAGTTTATCGCTCCCCCGGGTAGGGCAAGATACGCAGTATTTT
TRBD1	TRBV20-1	TRBJ1-1	NA	CSVGQGYPANTEAFF	TGCAGCGTGGGACAGGGATACCCTGCGAACACTGAAGCTTTCTTT
NA	TRBV29-1	TRBJ1-1	NA	CSVEDPGGSAFF	TGCAGCGTTGAAGATCCGGGGGGATCAGCTTTCTTT
TRBD1	TRBV12-3/TRBV12-4	TRBJ2-3	many	CASIPGQQTADTQYF	TGTGCCAGCATCCCGGGACAGCAAACAGCAGATACGCAGTATTTT
NA	TRBV12-3/TRBV12-4	TRBJ2-3	few	CASGGLGLADTQYF	TGTGCCAGCGGGGGTTTGGGACTTGCAGATACGCAGTATTTT
TRBD2	TRBV7-6	TRBJ2-7	NA	CASSTTRAGGPPYEQYF	TGTGCCAGCAGCACAACCAGAGCGGGAGGGCCTCCCTACGAGCAGTACTTC
NA	TRBV11-3	TRBJ2-3	NA	CASSPQGKTDTQYF	TGTGCCAGCAGCCCCCAAGGGAAGACAGATACGCAGTATTTT
TRBD2	TRBV4-2	TRBJ2-1	NA	CASSPRGGLMANPIYNEQFF	TGTGCCAGCAGCCCCCGGGGGGGCCTGATGGCCAACCCGATATACAATGAGCAGTTCTTC
NA	TRBV5-5	TRBJ2-6	few	CASSQFHLATGANVLTF	TGTGCCAGCAGCCAGTTTCATCTAGCGACTGGGGCCAACGTCCTGACTTTC
NA	TRBV28	TRBJ2-2	NA	CASSLGRESGELFF	TGTGCCAGCAGTTTGGGCAGGGAATCCGGGGAGCTGTTTTTT
TRBD1	TRBV12-3/TRBV12-4	TRBJ1-4	few	CASSRLRTGDEKLFF	TGTGCCAGCAGCCGTCTTAGGACAGGGGATGAAAAACTGTTTTTT
TRBD2	TRBV6-5	TRBJ2-2	few	CASSYSWGGGHTGELFF	TGTGCCAGCAGTTACTCTTGGGGCGGGGGACACACCGGGGAGCTGTTTTTT
NA	TRBV6-5	TRBJ2-1	few	CASSSVAPSSYNEQFF	TGTGCCAGCAGTTCCGTAGCGCCGAGCTCCTACAATGAGCAGTTCTTC
NA	TRBV18	TRBJ2-1	NA	CASSPDALAGDEQFF	TGTGCCAGCTCTCCAGACGCCCTGGCCGGAGATGAGCAGTTCTTC
TRBD1	TRBV27	TRBJ1-5	few	CASSRDRASNQPQHF	TGTGCCAGCAGCCGCGACAGGGCTAGCAATCAGCCCCAGCATTTT
TRBD1	TRBV7-9	TRBJ1-1	many	CASSSGTANTEAFF	TGTGCCAGCAGCTCCGGGACAGCGAACACTGAAGCTTTCTTT
NA	TRBV19	TRBJ2-1	NA	CASNPGTSSYNEQFF	TGTGCCAGTAACCCGGGAACTAGCTCCTACAATGAGCAGTTCTTC
TRBD2	TRBV2	TRBJ2-1	few	CASRGLAGGYYNEQFF	TGTGCCAGCAGAGGACTAGCGGGGGGCTACTACAATGAGCAGTTCTTC
NA	TRBV29-1	TRBJ2-3	NA	CSVRGQGTDTQYF	TGCAGCGTTCGGGGCCAGGGCACAGATACGCAGTATTTT
TRBD1	TRBV9	TRBJ1-1	NA	CASSGLRGDNTEAFF	TGTGCCAGCAGCGGCCTCAGGGGGGACAACACTGAAGCTTTCTTT
NA	TRBV5-1	TRBJ2-1	few	CASSLEFEQGLSEQFF	TGCGCCAGCAGCTTGGAATTCGAGCAGGGGCTCAGTGAGCAGTTCTTC
NA	TRBV6-5	TRBJ1-6	few	CASSYEGEGSPLHF	TGTGCCAGCAGTTACGAGGGGGAAGGATCACCCCTCCACTTT
NA	TRBV6-2/TRBV6-3	TRBJ2-3	NA	CASSYVQTLSTDTQYF	TGTGCCAGCAGTTACGTCCAGACTTTATCCACAGATACGCAGTATTTT
TRBD1	TRBV20-1	TRBJ1-4	NA	CSARDRTGRNEKLFF	TGCAGTGCTAGAGACCGGACAGGCCGTAATGAAAAACTGTTTTTT
TRBD1	TRBV3-1	TRBJ2-7	NA	CASSNRGTGSYEQYF	TGTGCCAGCAGCAATAGGGGGACAGGGTCCTACGAGCAGTACTTC
TRBD1	TRBV20-1	TRBJ2-1	NA	CSAWTGGSYEQFF	TGCAGTGCCTGGACAGGTGGGTCGTATGAGCAGTTCTTC
NA	TRBV3-1	TRBJ2-3	few	CASSQAGGGGDTQYF	TGTGCCAGCAGCCAGGCCGGGGGCGGGGGAGATACGCAGTATTTT
TRBD1	TRBV20-1	TRBJ1-2	NA	CSARGSGTALLNYGYTF	TGCAGTGCTAGAGGATCCGGGACAGCATTACTTAACTATGGCTACACCTTC